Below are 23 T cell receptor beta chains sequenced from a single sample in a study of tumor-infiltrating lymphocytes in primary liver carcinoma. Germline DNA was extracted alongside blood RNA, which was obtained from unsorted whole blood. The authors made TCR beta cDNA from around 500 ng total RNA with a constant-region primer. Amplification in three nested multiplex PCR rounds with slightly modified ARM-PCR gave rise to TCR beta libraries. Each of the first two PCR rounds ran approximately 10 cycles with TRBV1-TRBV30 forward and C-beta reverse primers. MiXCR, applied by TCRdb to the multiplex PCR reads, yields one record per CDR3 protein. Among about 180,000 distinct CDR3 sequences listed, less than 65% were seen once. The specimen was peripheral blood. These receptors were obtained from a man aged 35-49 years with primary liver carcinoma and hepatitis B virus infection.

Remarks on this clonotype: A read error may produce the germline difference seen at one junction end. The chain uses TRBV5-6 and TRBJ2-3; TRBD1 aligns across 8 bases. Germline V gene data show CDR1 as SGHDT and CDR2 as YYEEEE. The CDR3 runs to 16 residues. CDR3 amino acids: CASSWRTGRALGTQYF. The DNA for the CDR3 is TGTGCCAGCAGCTGGAGGACAGGGAGAGCCTTAGGTACGCAGTACTTT.

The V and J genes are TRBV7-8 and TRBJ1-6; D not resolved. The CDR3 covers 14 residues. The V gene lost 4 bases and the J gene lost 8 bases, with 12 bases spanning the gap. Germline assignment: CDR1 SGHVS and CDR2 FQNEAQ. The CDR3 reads CASSSGRGDSPLHF. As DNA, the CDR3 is TGTGCCAGCAGCTCCGGACGGGGAGATTCACCCCTCCACTTT.

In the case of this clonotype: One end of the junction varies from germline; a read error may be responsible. As DNA, the CDR3 is TGTGCCAGCAGTTCACCTAGCGGGAGAGGGGCCTACAAGCAGTACTTC. Protein: CASSSPSGRGAYKQYF. The rearrangement joins TRBV11-2 to TRBJ2-7; 10 nucleotides line up with TRBD2. This CDR3 spans 16 amino acids. Germline CDR1 and CDR2: SGHAT and FQNNGV.

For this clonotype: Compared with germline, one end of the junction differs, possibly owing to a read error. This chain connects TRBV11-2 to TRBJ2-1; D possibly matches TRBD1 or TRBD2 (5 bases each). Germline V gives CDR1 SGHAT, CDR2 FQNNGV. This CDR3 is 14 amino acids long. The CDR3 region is CARCLISGRNEHFF. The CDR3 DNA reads TGTGCCAGATGCTTAATCTCAGGGAGAAATGAGCACTTCTTC.

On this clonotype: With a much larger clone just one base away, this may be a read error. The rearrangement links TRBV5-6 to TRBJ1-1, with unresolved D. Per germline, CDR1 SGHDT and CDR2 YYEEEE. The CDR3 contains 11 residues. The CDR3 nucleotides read TGTACCAGCAGCTTAAACACTGAAGCTTTCTTT. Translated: CTSSLNTEAFF.

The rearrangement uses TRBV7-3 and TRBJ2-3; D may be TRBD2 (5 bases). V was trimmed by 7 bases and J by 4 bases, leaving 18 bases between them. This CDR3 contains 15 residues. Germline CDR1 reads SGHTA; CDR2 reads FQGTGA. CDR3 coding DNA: TGTGCCAGCACCTTGGACGTAGGGAGCGCAGATACGCAGTATTTT. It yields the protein CASTLDVGSADTQYF.

The CDR3 DNA sequence: TGTGCCAGCAGCCAAGGCACAGGGTCTCAGTACGAGCAGTACTTC. It codes for CASSQGTGSQYEQYF. The J gene is TRBJ2-7, the V gene TRBV4-2; a weak D match, TRBD1 (6 bases). V gave up 1 base and J gave up 4 bases, with 14 bases separating them. CDR3 size: 15 residues. Looked up from germline, CDR1 is LGHNA and CDR2 is YNFKEQ.

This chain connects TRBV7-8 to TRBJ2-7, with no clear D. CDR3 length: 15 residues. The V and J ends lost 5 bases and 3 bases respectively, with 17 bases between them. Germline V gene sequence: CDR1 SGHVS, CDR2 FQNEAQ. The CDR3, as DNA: TGTGCCAGCAGCATATACAGCTCCCCGTACTACGAGCAGTACTTC. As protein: CASSIYSSPYYEQYF.

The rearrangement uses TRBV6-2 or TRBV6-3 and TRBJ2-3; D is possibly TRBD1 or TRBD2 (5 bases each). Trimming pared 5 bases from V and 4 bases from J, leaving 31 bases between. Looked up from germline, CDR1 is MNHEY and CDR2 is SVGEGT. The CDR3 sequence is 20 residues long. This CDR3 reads CASSHNRDPASGREADTQYF. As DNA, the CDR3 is TGTGCCAGCAGTCACAACCGGGACCCGGCTAGTGGGAGAGAGGCAGATACGCAGTATTTT.

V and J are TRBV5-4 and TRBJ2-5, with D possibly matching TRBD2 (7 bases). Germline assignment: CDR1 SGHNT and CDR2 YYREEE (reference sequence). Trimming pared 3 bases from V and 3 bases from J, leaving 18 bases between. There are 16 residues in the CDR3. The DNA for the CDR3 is TGTGCCAGCAGCTGGGGGGGAGGGGGAGGGGAAGAGACCCAGTACTTC. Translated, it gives CASSWGGGGGEETQYF.

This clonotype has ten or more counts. The CDR3 loop reads CASSPPATRETQYF. The DNA for the CDR3 is TGTGCCAGCAGCCCCCCGGCCACGAGGGAGACCCAGTACTTC. The chain employs TRBV11-2 and TRBJ2-5; D not certain. Germline CDR1 and CDR2: SGHAT and FQNNGV. The CDR3 has 14 residues. V lost 5 bases, J lost 5 bases, and 15 bases lay in between.

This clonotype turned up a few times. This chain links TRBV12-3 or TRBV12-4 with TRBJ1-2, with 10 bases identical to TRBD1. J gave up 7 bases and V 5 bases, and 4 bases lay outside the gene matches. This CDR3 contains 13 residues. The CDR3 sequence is CASSRQGARGYTF. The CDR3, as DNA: TGTGCCAGCAGTAGACAGGGGGCGCGTGGCTACACCTTC.

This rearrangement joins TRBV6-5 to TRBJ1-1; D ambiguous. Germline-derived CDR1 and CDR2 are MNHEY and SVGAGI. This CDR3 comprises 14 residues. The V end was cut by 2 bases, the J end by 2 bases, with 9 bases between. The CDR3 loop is CASSYGHTNTEAFF. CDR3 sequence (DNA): TGTGCCAGCAGTTACGGGCACACAAACACTGAAGCTTTCTTT.

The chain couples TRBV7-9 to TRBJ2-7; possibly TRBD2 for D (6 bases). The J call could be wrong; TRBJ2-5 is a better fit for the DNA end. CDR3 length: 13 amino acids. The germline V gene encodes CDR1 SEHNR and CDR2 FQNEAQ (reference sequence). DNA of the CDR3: TGTGCCAGCAACGGGGGTGTACAAGAGACCCAGTACTTC. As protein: CASNGGVQETQYF.

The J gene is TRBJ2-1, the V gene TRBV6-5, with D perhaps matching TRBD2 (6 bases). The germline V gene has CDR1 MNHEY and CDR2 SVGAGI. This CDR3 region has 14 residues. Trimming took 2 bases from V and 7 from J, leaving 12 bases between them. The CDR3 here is CASSYQTSFNEQFF. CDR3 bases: TGTGCCAGCAGTTACCAGACTAGTTTTAATGAGCAGTTCTTC.

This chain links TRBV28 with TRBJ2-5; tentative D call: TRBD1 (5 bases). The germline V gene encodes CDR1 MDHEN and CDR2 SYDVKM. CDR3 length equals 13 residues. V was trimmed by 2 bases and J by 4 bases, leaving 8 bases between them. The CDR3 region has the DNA TGTGCCAGCAGTTTACCTAGGGGAGAGACCCAGTACTTC. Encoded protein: CASSLPRGETQYF.

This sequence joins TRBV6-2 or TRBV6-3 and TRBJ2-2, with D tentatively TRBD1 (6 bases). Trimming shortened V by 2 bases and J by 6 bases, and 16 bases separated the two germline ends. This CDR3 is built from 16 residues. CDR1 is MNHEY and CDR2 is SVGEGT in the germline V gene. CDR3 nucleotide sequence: TGTGCCAGCAGTTACCCTGACAGGAATTGGGCCGGGGAGCTGTTTTTT. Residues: CASSYPDRNWAGELFF.

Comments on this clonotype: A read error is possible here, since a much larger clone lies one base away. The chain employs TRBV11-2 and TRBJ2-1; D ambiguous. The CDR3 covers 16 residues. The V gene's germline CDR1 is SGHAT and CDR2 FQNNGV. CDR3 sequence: CASSLTRLSSYSEQFF. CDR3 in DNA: TGTGCCAGCAGCTTAACCCGACTGAGCTCCTACAGTGAGCAGTTCTTC. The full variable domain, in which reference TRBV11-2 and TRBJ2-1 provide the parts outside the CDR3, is EAGVAQSPRYKIIEKRQSVAFWCNPISGHATLYWYQQILGQGPKLLIQFQNNGVVDDSQLPKDRFSAERLKGVDSTLKIQPAKLEDSAVYLCASSLTRLSSYSEQFFGPGTRLTVL.

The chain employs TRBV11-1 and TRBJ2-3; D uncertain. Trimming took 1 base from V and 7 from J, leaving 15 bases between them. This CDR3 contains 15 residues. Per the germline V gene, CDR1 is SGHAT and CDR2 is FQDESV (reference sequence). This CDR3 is CASSLEAEIWNTQYF. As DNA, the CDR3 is TGTGCCAGCAGCTTAGAAGCCGAAATTTGGAATACGCAGTATTTT.

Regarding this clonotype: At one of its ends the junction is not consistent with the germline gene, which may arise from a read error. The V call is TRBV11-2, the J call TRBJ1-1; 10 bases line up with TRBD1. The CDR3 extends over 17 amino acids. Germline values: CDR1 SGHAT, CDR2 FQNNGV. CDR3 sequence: CASSRMGGQGFGTETFF. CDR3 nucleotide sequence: TGTGCCAGCAGCCGAATGGGGGGACAGGGGTTCGGAACTGAAACTTTCTTT.

CDR3: CAISAREGGYTF. DNA for the CDR3: TGTGCCATCAGTGCCCGGGAGGGAGGCTACACCTTC. This chain uses TRBV10-3 with TRBJ1-2; no firm D call. Trimming left V 4 bases short and J 8 bases short, with 11 bases between. Germline values: CDR1 ENHRY, CDR2 SYGVKD. This CDR3 region has 12 residues.

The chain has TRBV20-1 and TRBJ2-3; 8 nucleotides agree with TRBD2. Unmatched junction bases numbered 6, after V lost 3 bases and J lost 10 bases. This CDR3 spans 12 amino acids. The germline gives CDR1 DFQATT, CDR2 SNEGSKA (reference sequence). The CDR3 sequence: CSASGRALAQYF. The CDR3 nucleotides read TGCAGTGCTAGCGGGAGGGCCCTCGCGCAGTATTTT.

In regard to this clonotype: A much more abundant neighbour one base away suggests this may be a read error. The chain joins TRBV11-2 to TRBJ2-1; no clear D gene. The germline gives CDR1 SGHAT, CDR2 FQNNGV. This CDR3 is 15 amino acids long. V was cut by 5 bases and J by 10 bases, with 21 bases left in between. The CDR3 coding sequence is TGTGCCAGCAGCCATACCGAGACACCCAATCTGGAGCAGTTCTTC. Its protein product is CASSHTETPNLEQFF.